This TCR beta chain stems from a study of OX40 agonist ivuxolimab in advanced cancers. At the level of the study: People who had prior anti-PD-1, anti-PD-L1 or anti-CTLA-4 therapy could take part, and around 40% had some.

The CDR3 totals 15 residues. The germline V gene encodes CDR1 MDHEN and CDR2 SYDVKM. V lost 1 base and J lost 8, with 15 bases in between. This clone was observed once. The antigen is undetermined. Findings of the study overall: With doses of 0.1 to 3.0 mg/kg, CD4+ and CD8+ blood T cells had undergone clonal expansion by week 6.

Libraries were prepared by immunoSEQ multiplex PCR; TCRdb keeps only in-frame clonotypes and omits some of them. The sample includes some 90,000 clones, about 89% seen only once; the top ten take about 4.5%. The sample was CD4+ or CD8+ T cells sorted from blood, taken in a trial of the OX40 agonist ivuxolimab. This sequence joins TRBV28 and TRBJ2-1, with D maybe TRBD2 (6 bases). The origin of this receptor is an adult with an advanced solid tumor such as melanoma, head and neck, liver or kidney cancer. The CDR3: CASSLLAGITDEQFF. Written as DNA, the CDR3 is TGTGCCAGCAGTTTATTGGCGGGAATTACAGATGAGCAGTTCTTC.